This TCR beta chain stems from a study of identical twins listed by TCRdb under 2016. With regard to the full study: To test whether fetal clonotypes persist, the study used deep sequencing on TCR alpha and beta repertoires from monozygotic twins, unrelated adults of various ages, and cord blood. To rule out contamination, replicate twin experiments were performed at different times with different library preparation protocols. The study at large found these results: Conclusions relied on cross-sectional statistical analysis, since the same donors could not be followed over many years. The excess sharing between twins in beta out-of-frame sequences was weaker because fewer shared sequences reduced the signal-to-noise ratio. Out-of-frame TCR alpha sharing in monozygotic twins was systematically underestimated by recombination models, whereas sharing between unrelated individuals was in agreement with the recombination models. Compared with coincidental sharing between unrelated individuals, out-of-frame TCR alpha sequences shared between twins had an excess of sequences with low generation probability. Fewer insertions were carried by abundant cord blood beta clonotypes, a similar but weaker trend appeared in young adult naive repertoires, and no such trend appeared in memory repertoires. Zero-insertion analyses could be partly confounded by invariant T cells such as MAIT and iNKT, although diverse VJ usage argued against such confounding for most clonotypes.

The table lists this clonotype with a few counts. The specificity of this receptor is unknown. No base quality values were provided; no much bigger clone lies one nucleotide off. Only healthy Caucasian donors were included. Three pairs of female monozygotic twins, all aged about 18 to 29 years, were included in the twin cohort. RNA for TCR libraries was isolated from peripheral blood mononuclear cells. Taken from the germline V gene, the CDR1 and CDR2 loops are SGHVS and FNYEAQ. The CDR3 has 18 amino acids, counting the end cysteine and phenylalanine. Just the 54-base CDR3 DNA is kept, in frame starting at base 1. V loses 2 bases at its end and J loses 5 bases; junction bases beyond the gene matches: 11. Library generation was performed with 5' RACE. Instrument on record: Illumina HiSeq 2000. A universal primer binding site was added through template switching, and the final cDNA carried a unique molecular identifier so that TCR cDNA molecules could be counted accurately. Specific primers in the conserved constant-segment region were used to synthesize first-strand cDNA for TCR alpha and beta chains. Each cDNA library was double barcoded, with a SMART-Mk sample barcode plus Illumina barcodes, to control for contamination. TruSeq adapter sequences along with Illumina sample barcodes were introduced in two successive PCR steps. TCR alpha and beta cDNA libraries were sequenced on the Illumina HiSeq platform with custom primers. The authors processed their data as follows. Unique molecular identifiers were extracted from raw reads with MiGEC, and CDR3 positions were determined with MiXCR. For each individual, recombination models were inferred using an EM algorithm with the repgenHMM and IGoR tools. The tcR package in R was used for shared clonotype analysis, with sharing normalized by the product of cloneset sizes. To study raw recombination free of thymic and clonal selection effects, out-of-frame nonproductive sequences were analyzed. TCRdb reanalyzed the raw reads on its own, using fastp at Q25 for trimming and MiXCR for clone calling, and kept in-frame beta chains. A single entry per CDR3 protein holds the most common genes and DNA from its merged rows. Here the V and J calls rest on TCRdb's processing, not on the authors' analysis. A total of approximately 600,000 distinct CDR3 sequences appear in this sample, 7% to 7.5% of them only once. About 1.5% of the sample lies in the top ten.

This same sample was also taken into another study, of yellow fever vaccine responses in identical twins. As the second publication notes: According to the authors, the vaccine-induced T cell response in identical twins seemed to be partly convergent and partly specific to each individual. In identical twins, the study followed T cell clones that responded to the vaccine with precision.

The source of this sequence is a woman younger than 35 in good health. This chain joins TRBV7-6 to TRBJ2-5; the central 13 bases match TRBD2. The sample comprised PBMCs. DNA sequence: TGTGCCAGCAGCTTATTCGGCATTGGGACTAGCGGGACGGAGACCCAGTACTTC. It is translated as CASSLFGIGTSGTETQYF.